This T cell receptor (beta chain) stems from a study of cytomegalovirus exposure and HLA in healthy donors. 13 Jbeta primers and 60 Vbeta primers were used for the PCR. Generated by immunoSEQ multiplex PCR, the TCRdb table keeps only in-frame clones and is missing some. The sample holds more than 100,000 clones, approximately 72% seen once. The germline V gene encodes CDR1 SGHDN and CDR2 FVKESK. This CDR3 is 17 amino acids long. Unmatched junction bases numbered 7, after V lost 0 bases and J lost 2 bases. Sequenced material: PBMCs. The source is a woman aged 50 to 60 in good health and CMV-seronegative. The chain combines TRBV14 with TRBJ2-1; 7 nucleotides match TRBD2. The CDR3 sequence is CASSQEGGREAYNEQFF. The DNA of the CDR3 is TGTGCCAGCAGCCAAGAGGGGGGGAGGGAGGCCTACAATGAGCAGTTCTTC.